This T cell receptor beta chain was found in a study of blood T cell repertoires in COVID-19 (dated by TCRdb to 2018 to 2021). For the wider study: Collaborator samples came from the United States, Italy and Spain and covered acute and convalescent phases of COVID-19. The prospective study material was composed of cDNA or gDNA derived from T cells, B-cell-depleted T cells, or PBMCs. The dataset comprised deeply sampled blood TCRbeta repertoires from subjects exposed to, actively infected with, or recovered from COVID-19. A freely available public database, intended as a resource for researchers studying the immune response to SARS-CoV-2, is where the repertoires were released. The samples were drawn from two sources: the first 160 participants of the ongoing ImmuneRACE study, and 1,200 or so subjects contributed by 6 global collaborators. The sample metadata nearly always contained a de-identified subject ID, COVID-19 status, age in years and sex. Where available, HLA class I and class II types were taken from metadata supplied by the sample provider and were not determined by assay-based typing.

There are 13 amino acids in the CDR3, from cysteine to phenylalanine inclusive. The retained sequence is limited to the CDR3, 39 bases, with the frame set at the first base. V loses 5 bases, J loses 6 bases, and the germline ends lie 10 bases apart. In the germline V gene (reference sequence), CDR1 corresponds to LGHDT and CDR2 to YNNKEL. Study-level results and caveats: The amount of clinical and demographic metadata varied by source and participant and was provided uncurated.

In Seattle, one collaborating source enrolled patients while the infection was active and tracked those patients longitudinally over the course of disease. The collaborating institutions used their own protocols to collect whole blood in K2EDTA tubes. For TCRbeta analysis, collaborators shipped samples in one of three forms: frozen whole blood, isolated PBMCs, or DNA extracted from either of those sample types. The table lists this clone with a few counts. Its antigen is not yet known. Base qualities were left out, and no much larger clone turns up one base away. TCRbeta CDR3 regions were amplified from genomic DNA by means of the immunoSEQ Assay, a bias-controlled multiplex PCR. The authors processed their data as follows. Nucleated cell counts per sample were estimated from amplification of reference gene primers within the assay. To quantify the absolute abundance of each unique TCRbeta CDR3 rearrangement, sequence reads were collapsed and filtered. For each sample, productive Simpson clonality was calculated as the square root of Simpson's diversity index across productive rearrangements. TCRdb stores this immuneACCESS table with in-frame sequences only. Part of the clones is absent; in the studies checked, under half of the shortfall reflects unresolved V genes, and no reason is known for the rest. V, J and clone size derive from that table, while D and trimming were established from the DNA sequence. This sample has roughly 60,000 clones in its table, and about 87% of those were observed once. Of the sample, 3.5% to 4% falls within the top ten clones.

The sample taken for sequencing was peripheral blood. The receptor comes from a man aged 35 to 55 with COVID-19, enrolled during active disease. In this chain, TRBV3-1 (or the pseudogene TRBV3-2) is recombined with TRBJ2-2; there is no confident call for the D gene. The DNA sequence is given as TGTGCCAGCAGCTTCGTATCCGCCGGGGAGCTGTTTTTT. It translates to CASSFVSAGELFF.